Below, 17 T cell receptor beta chains from the same sample are listed, as sequenced in a study of human T cells and chemical hapten exposure (dated by TCRdb to 2020 to 2022). The meaning of the sample's time point label: patch test 2, 6 weeks after DPC sensitization. What this sample's treatment or condition label stands for: therapeutic diphenylcyclopropenone sensitization with weekly scalp DPC. The library was produced with RACE. Reads for this sample came from a NextSeq 500. The public reads were quality trimmed at Q25 with fastp and then assembled into clones with MiXCR by TCRdb, keeping productive beta chains. Rows with one shared CDR3 protein collapse into an entry with the most common genes and DNA. The sample table shows 35,000 to 45,000 distinct CDR3 sequences, and 8.5% to 10% are seen once. Jointly, the top ten make up about 15% of the sample. The source was whole blood, collected in connection with sensitization to the hapten diphenylcyclopropenone (DPC). The receptors derive from a woman between 35 and 50 years old with alopecia areata. Some clones in this sample may be carry-over from other donors' samples.

The chain uses TRBV12-3 or TRBV12-4 and TRBJ2-2, with no clear D. This CDR3 spans 15 amino acids. The V end was cut by 3 bases, the J end by 6 bases, with 14 bases between. The CDR3 coding sequence is TGTGCCAGCAGTTTCGCCCTGATAGATGCCGGGGAGCTGTTTTTT. Translated, it gives CASSFALIDAGELFF.

This rearrangement joins TRBV20-1 to TRBJ2-3, with D hard to call. In germline, CDR1 is DFQATT, CDR2 SNEGSKA (reference sequence). This CDR3 has 12 amino acids. Trimming left V 5 bases short and J 5 bases short, with 11 bases between. The CDR3 DNA reads TGCAGTGCTTTTAGACCCAAAGATACGCAGTATTTT. It translates to CSAFRPKDTQYF.

This clonotype appeared many times. V gene TRBV6-1 combines with J gene TRBJ2-7; no reliable D call. The germline V gene has CDR1 MNHNS and CDR2 SASEGT. This CDR3 contains 12 residues. V was trimmed by 2 bases and J by 4 bases, leaving 6 bases between them. CDR3 DNA sequence: TGTGCCAGCAGTGAAAGGAGTTACGAGCAGTACTTC. Encoded protein: CASSERSYEQYF.

This clonotype was detected ten times or more. V is TRBV3-1 and J is TRBJ1-5; possibly TRBD1 for D (6 bases). The CDR3 has 14 amino acids. Germline CDR1 LGHDT, CDR2 YNNKEL (reference sequence). V was clipped by 4 bases and J by 2 bases, with 9 bases between them. The CDR3 protein is CASSLQGRNQPQHF. DNA of the CDR3: TGTGCCAGCAGCCTACAGGGCCGCAATCAGCCCCAGCATTTT. Complete variable domain (other parts from reference TRBV3-1 and TRBJ1-5): DTAVSQTPKYLVTQMGNDKSIKCEQNLGHDTMYWYKQDSKKFLKIMFSYNNKELIINETVPNRFSPKSPDKAHLNLHINSLELGDSAVYFCASSLQGRNQPQHFGDGTRLSIL.

At least ten counts were recorded for this clonotype. The chain joins TRBV29-1 to TRBJ2-5, with a tentative D call TRBD2 (5 bases). This CDR3 spans 12 amino acids. CDR1 and CDR2 from the germline V gene are SQVTM and ANQGSEA. Trimming took off 6 bases at V and 5 bases at J, with 13 bases between the two ends. The CDR3 region is CSVDGGRETQYF. CDR3 in DNA: TGCAGCGTGGACGGAGGCAGGGAGACCCAGTACTTC.

This clonotype was detected a few times. CDR3 in amino acids: CSARGGDQPQHF. The DNA for the CDR3 is TGCAGTGCTAGAGGGGGGGATCAGCCCCAGCATTTT. The genes are TRBV20-1 and TRBJ1-5; D is possibly TRBD1 (5 bases). The CDR3 is 12 residues long. Looked up from germline, CDR1 is DFQATT and CDR2 is SNEGSKA (reference sequence). Trimming cost V 1 base and J 5 bases, with 6 bases left between them.

This clonotype showed up many times. Here the CDR3 DNA reads TGTGCCACCAGCAGATCGTCGGGGGGCTCGGGAGAAGGCTACACCTTC. The encoded protein is CATSRSSGGSGEGYTF. The chain joins TRBV15 to TRBJ1-2; D may be TRBD1 (6 bases). Between the trimmed V and J ends, which lost 2 bases and 8 bases, there was a span of 21 bases. Germline V lookup: CDR1 LNHNV, CDR2 YYDKDF (reference sequence). CDR3 length: 16 residues. The full variable domain, in which reference TRBV15 and TRBJ1-2 provide the parts outside the CDR3, is DAMVIQNPRYQVTQFGKPVTLSCSQTLNHNVMYWYQQKSSQAPKLLFHYYDKDFNNEADTPDNFQSRRPNTSFCFLDIRSPGLGDTAMYLCATSRSSGGSGEGYTFGSGTRLTVV.

This clonotype was recorded at least ten times. This rearrangement joins TRBV29-1 to TRBJ1-2; D is perhaps TRBD1 (6 bases). The CDR3 covers 14 residues. Trimming cost V 7 bases and J 3 bases, with 18 bases left between them. CDR1 and CDR2 (germline): SQVTM, ANQGSEA. In nucleotides, the CDR3 is TGCAGCGCAGAGGGGGAGGCCGGGGACTATGGCTACACCTTC. Protein product: CSAEGEAGDYGYTF. Supplemented by reference TRBV29-1 and TRBJ1-2, the full variable domain reads SAVISQKPSRDICQRGTSLTIQCQVDSQVTMMFWYRQQPGQSLTLIATANQGSEATYESGFVIDKFPISRPNLTFSTLTVSNMSPEDSSIYLCSAEGEAGDYGYTFGSGTRLTVV.

This chain connects TRBV2 to TRBJ2-1, with D perhaps given as TRBD1 or TRBD2 (5 bases each). Germline CDR1 SNHLY, CDR2 FYNNEI. V was shortened by 1 base and J by 0 bases, with 13 bases between the two germline ends. This CDR3 contains 17 residues. The CDR3 here is CASSEVGGTTSYNEQFF. The CDR3 DNA sequence: TGTGCCAGCAGTGAAGTTGGGGGAACCACCTCCTACAATGAGCAGTTCTTC.

This clonotype has ten or more counts. The chain combines TRBV6-5 with TRBJ1-5; the D gene is possibly TRBD1 (6 bases). Germline CDR1 and CDR2: MNHEY and SVGAGI. V was clipped by 2 bases and J by 11 bases, with 10 bases between them. The CDR3 runs 12 residues. Here the CDR3 reads CASSYGGGTQHF. The CDR3 bases are TGTGCCAGCAGTTACGGGGGCGGTACCCAGCATTTT.

At least ten counts were recorded for this clonotype. The chain links TRBV4-1 to TRBJ1-6, with D possibly TRBD1 on 5 matching bases. The CDR3 runs to 14 residues. The germline V and J ends were trimmed by 1 base and 8 bases, with 9 bases remaining between them. Per germline, CDR1 MGHRA and CDR2 YSYEKL. Here the CDR3 reads CASSQVGGYSPLHF. The CDR3 DNA sequence: TGCGCCAGCAGCCAAGTGGGGGGATATTCACCCCTCCACTTT.

This clonotype was observed many times. The chain employs TRBV20-1 and TRBJ2-2, with 9 positions matching TRBD1. Looked up from germline, CDR1 is DFQATT and CDR2 is SNEGSKA (reference sequence). The CDR3 consists of 16 residues. V was pared by 0 bases and J by 7 bases, with 9 bases of the junction left unmatched. CDR3 region: CSARDSGQGIGGELFF. The CDR3, as DNA: TGCAGTGCTAGAGATAGTGGACAGGGGATAGGCGGGGAGCTGTTTTTT.

This clonotype was seen more than once but under ten times. The V and J genes are TRBV2 and TRBJ1-6; D is ambiguous. The CDR3 spans 12 residues. Per the germline V gene, CDR1 is SNHLY and CDR2 is FYNNEI. V lost 3 bases and J lost 12, with 9 bases in between. CDR3 sequence: CASSDSTQPLHF. CDR3 in DNA: TGTGCCAGCAGTGACAGTACCCAACCCCTCCACTTT.

This clonotype was found many times. This rearrangement joins TRBV11-1 to TRBJ2-3, with 8 positions matching TRBD1. Germline trimming cut 6 bases from V and 10 bases from J; bases unmatched to any gene: 15. CDR1 and CDR2 from the germline V gene are SGHAT and FQDESV (reference sequence). The CDR3 is made up of 15 amino acids. CDR3 nucleotide sequence: TGTGCCAGCAGACCAGCCGGGACAGGAGAGATTGCGCAGTATTTT. Protein sequence: CASRPAGTGEIAQYF.

The rearrangement uses TRBV7-3 and TRBJ2-1, with 10 nucleotides matching TRBD1. The CDR3 totals 15 residues. CDR1 and CDR2 from the germline V gene are SGHTA and FQGTGA. V lost 5 bases, J lost 7 bases, and 8 bases stayed unmatched. CDR3 loop: CASSRGQGDENEQFF. CDR3 nucleotide sequence: TGTGCCAGCAGCCGCGGACAGGGGGATGAGAATGAGCAGTTCTTC.

The rearrangement links TRBV6-2 or TRBV6-3 to TRBJ1-5; D gene unclear. This CDR3 has 14 residues. Looked up from germline, CDR1 is MNHEY and CDR2 is SVGEGT. The V end was cut by 7 bases, the J end by 0 bases, with 10 bases between. The CDR3 protein is CASIQDGSNQPQHF. The CDR3 nucleotides read TGTGCCAGCATCCAAGACGGTAGCAATCAGCCCCAGCATTTT.

Many counts were recorded for this clonotype. The chain combines TRBV2 with TRBJ2-7, with 7 nucleotides matching TRBD2. Unmatched junction bases numbered 5, after V lost 6 bases and J lost 0 bases. CDR1 is SNHLY and CDR2 is FYNNEI in the germline V gene. The CDR3 runs to 14 residues. The DNA of the CDR3 is TGTGCCAGCAGGTCGACTAGCTCCTCCTACGAGCAGTACTTC. Its translation is CASRSTSSSYEQYF.